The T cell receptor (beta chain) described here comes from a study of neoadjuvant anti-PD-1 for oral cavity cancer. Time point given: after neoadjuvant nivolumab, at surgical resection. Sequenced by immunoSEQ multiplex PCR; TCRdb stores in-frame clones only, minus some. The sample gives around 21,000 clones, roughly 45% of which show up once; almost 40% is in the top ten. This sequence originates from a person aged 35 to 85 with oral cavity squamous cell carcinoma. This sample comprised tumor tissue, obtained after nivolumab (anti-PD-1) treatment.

The CDR3 DNA sequence: TGTGCCACCAGCAGAGAATCACTAATGGGTGAAAAACTGTTTTTT. Protein sequence: CATSRESLMGEKLFF. The genes are TRBV15 and TRBJ1-4; D is uncertain. The V end lost 0 bases, the J end lost 7 bases, and 12 bases lay between the germline ends. The CDR3 consists of 15 residues. CDR1 is LNHNV, CDR2 YYDKDF, per germline (reference sequence).